The 9 T cell receptor beta chains below all came from one sample that was sequenced in a study of blood T cell repertoires in COVID-19. Sequencing used immunoSEQ multiplex PCR; TCRdb keeps in-frame clones, though not all of them. The sample includes about 99,000 clones, roughly nine tenths seen only once; the top ten take 5% to 6.5%. The sample consisted of peripheral blood. These receptors were collected from a human donor in a cohort sampled during active COVID-19.

V and J are TRBV6-1 and TRBJ2-3, with D possibly matching TRBD1 (6 bases). Trimming shortened V by 3 bases and J by 8 bases, and 15 bases separated the two germline ends. Germline lookup yields CDR1 MNHNS and CDR2 SASEGT. The CDR3 contains 14 residues. The CDR3 DNA sequence: TGTGCCAGCAGTGACCCGGGACAACTTATTACGCAGTATTTT. It specifies CASSDPGQLITQYF.

The gene calls are TRBV12-3 or TRBV12-4 and TRBJ2-1; the D is unclear. Trimming removed 5 bases at V and 5 bases at J, with 4 bases between. This CDR3 contains 11 residues. CDR3 in amino acids: CASSLNNEQFF. The CDR3 bases are TGTGCCAGCAGTCTAAACAATGAGCAGTTCTTC.

The V and J genes are TRBV5-1 and TRBJ2-7; D is unresolved. Trimming removed 4 bases from V and 2 bases from J, with 13 bases in between. CDR1 and CDR2 from the germline V gene are SGHRS and YFSETQ. The CDR3 consists of 14 residues. As DNA, the CDR3 is TGCGCCAGCAGCCCGCGGCCCTCTGCCTACGAGCAGTACTTC. This translates into CASSPRPSAYEQYF.

The chain combines TRBV2 with TRBJ1-4; maybe TRBD1 (6 bases). Germline lookup yields CDR1 SNHLY and CDR2 FYNNEI. V shed 1 base and J shed 0 bases, with 9 bases lying between them. This CDR3 is built from 16 residues. The CDR3 bases are TGTGCCAGCAGTGAAGTGGCAGGGGCAACTAATGAAAAACTGTTTTTT. It codes for CASSEVAGATNEKLFF. Supplemented by reference TRBV2 and TRBJ1-4, the full variable domain reads EPEVTQTPSHQVTQMGQEVILRCVPISNHLYFYWYRQILGQKVEFLVSFYNNEISEKSEIFDDQFSVERPDGSNFTLKIRSTKLEDSAMYFCASSEVAGATNEKLFFGSGTQLSVL.

This chain connects TRBV5-8 to TRBJ1-4; D ambiguous. Trimming pared 3 bases from V and 2 bases from J, leaving 8 bases between. In germline, CDR1 is SGHTS, CDR2 YDEGEE. This CDR3 has 14 amino acids. The CDR3 loop is CASSSVSTNEKLFF. In nucleotides, the CDR3 is TGTGCCAGCAGCTCAGTGTCTACTAATGAAAAACTGTTTTTT.

V and J are TRBV28 and TRBJ2-7; D might be TRBD1 (6 bases). CDR1 and CDR2 (germline): MDHEN, SYDVKM. The CDR3 runs 13 residues. V lost 7 bases to trimming and J lost 1 base, with 11 bases between them. The CDR3 DNA sequence: TGTGCCAGCACTTCCGGACAGTCCTACGAGCAGTACTTC. Protein product: CASTSGQSYEQYF.

The J gene is TRBJ2-3, the V gene TRBV7-2; tentative D call: TRBD1 (5 bases). The CDR3 contains 17 residues. Germline V CDR1 and CDR2: SGHTA, FQGNSA. Trimming pared 1 base from V and 2 bases from J, leaving 16 bases between. The CDR3 bases are TGTGCCAGCAGCTTAGGGGGCGGCATTACAAACACAGATACGCAGTATTTT. It codes for CASSLGGGITNTDTQYF.

The V call is TRBV7-8, the J call TRBJ2-3; tentative D call: TRBD2 (5 bases). Deletions cut 0 bases from V and 5 bases from J, with 9 bases between. Per germline, CDR1 SGHVS and CDR2 FQNEAQ. CDR3 length: 14 residues. The CDR3: CASSLARGIDTQYF. DNA for the CDR3: TGTGCCAGCAGCTTAGCTCGGGGAATAGATACGCAGTATTTT.

This clone has just one count. The V call is TRBV27, the J call TRBJ1-2; D unresolved. V was trimmed by 3 bases and J by 0 bases, leaving 8 bases between them. CDR1 and CDR2 from the germline V gene are MNHEY and SMNVEV (reference sequence). The CDR3 is made up of 14 amino acids. CDR3 DNA: TGTGCCAGCAGTTTCCGTGCAGCTAACTATGGCTACACCTTC. Translated, it gives CASSFRAANYGYTF.